The rows below give T cell receptor beta chains drawn from one sample of a study of blood T cell repertoires in COVID-19. Generated by immunoSEQ multiplex PCR, the TCRdb table keeps only in-frame clones and is missing some. The data hold some 66,000 clones, with around 82% observed a single time. The sequenced sample consisted of peripheral blood. These receptors were collected from a man in his fifties or sixties with acute or convalescent COVID-19. Each CDR3 is given with its conserved first and last residue. Fields, in order: D gene, V gene, J gene, clone size, CDR3 DNA, CDR3 protein. D genes are given only for firm matches. Expanded clones are given a class, and other clones once, few, many or no size at all.

>NA|TRBV6-5|TRBJ1-1|NA
TGTGCCAGCAATGCGGACACTGAAGCTTTCTTT
CASNADTEAFF
>NA|TRBV2|TRBJ1-1|NA
TGTGCCAGCAGTGAACTGACAGTGAACACTGAAGCTTTCTTT
CASSELTVNTEAFF
>TRBD1|TRBV6-2/TRBV6-3|TRBJ1-1|NA
TGTGCCAGCACCCCGAGACAGGGGAAGTCTGAAGCTTTCTTT
CASTPRQGKSEAFF
>TRBD2|TRBV10-3|TRBJ2-3|NA
TGTGCCATCACCCCGGGCAGCGGGGGGACAGATACGCAGTATTTT
CAITPGSGGTDTQYF
>NA|TRBV2|TRBJ1-1|NA
TGTGCCAGCAGGAACAGGGATACTGCTACAAAAGCTTTCTTT
CASRNRDTATKAFF
>TRBD1|TRBV11-1|TRBJ2-3|NA
TGTGCCAGCAGCTTAGACAGGGGTGATACGCAGTATTTT
CASSLDRGDTQYF
>NA|TRBV5-8|TRBJ1-5|NA
TGTGCCAGCAGCCTCAGGGAGGACCAGCCCCAGCATTTT
CASSLREDQPQHF
>TRBD1|TRBV6-1|TRBJ1-3|NA
TGTGCCAGCAGTGAGGGGACAGGGGTGCTATCAAGGGATGGAGGAAACACCATATATTTT
CASSEGTGVLSRDGGNTIYF
>NA|TRBV19|TRBJ1-5|NA
TGTGCCAGTAGTATAGAACAGCTCAATCAGCCCCAGCATTTT
CASSIEQLNQPQHF
>NA|TRBV2|TRBJ1-5|NA
TGTGCCAGCAGTGAGCGGGGGGAGGAACAGCCCCAGCATTTT
CASSERGEEQPQHF
>NA|TRBV5-4|TRBJ1-4|NA
TGTGCCAGCAGCTTGGGACAGCGTAATGAAAAACTGTTTTTT
CASSLGQRNEKLFF
>NA|TRBV7-2|TRBJ1-6|NA
TGTGCCAGCAGCTTAGCGGGGTCCGGGAAGTCACCCCTCCACTTT
CASSLAGSGKSPLHF
>NA|TRBV10-3|TRBJ1-2|NA
TGTGCCATCAGTGAGCCAGGAAGGTATGGCTACACCTTC
CAISEPGRYGYTF
>NA|TRBV6-1|TRBJ1-6|few
TGTGCCAGCAGTGAAGGGGGCCCGAAACCCTTTATTTCACCCCTCCACTTT
CASSEGGPKPFISPLHF
>NA|TRBV30|TRBJ1-1|NA
TGTGCCTGGAGTAACTCGGGACTCCCGGCAGCTTTCTTT
CAWSNSGLPAAFF
>NA|TRBV19|TRBJ1-6|NA
TGTGCCAGTAGTTCCCGGGACTCCTGGAGCTCCTATAATTCACCCCTCCACTTT
CASSSRDSWSSYNSPLHF
>TRBD2|TRBV19|TRBJ2-3|few
TGTGCCAGTAGGGATGGCGGGGGGCGCACAGATACGCAGTATTTT
CASRDGGGRTDTQYF
>TRBD1|TRBV6-2/TRBV6-3|TRBJ1-5|NA
TGTGCCAGCAGTTACCCGGGACAGGGGGCGAACAATCAGCCCCAGCATTTT
CASSYPGQGANNQPQHF
>TRBD1|TRBV5-6|TRBJ1-2|NA
TGTGCCAGCAGCAGTCTGGACAGGGACTATGGCTACACCTTC
CASSSLDRDYGYTF
>NA|TRBV24-1|TRBJ1-5|NA
TGTGCCACCAGTGCGGGGGAGAGCAATCAGCCCCAGCATTTT
CATSAGESNQPQHF
>TRBD1|TRBV7-9|TRBJ2-7|once
TGTGCCAGCAGCCAAGTACGAATGACAGGGGGCGAGCAGTACTTC
CASSQVRMTGGEQYF
>TRBD1|TRBV6-5|TRBJ1-2|NA
TGTGCCAGCAACCCTCCCGGGACAGGGGGCCTTGGCTACACCTTC
CASNPPGTGGLGYTF
>TRBD1|TRBV30|TRBJ1-1|once
TGTGCCTGGGATACAGGGGGTTCTACTGAAGCTTTCTTT
CAWDTGGSTEAFF
>NA|TRBV5-6|TRBJ2-7|NA
TGTGCCAGCAGCTTGGAGGGAGGGGGTTTGAACTTC
CASSLEGGGLNF
>TRBD1|TRBV7-2|TRBJ1-5|NA
TGTGCCAGCAGCCAGGCGGACAGGGGCCCACAAAAAAATCAGCCCCAGCATTTT
CASSQADRGPQKNQPQHF
>TRBD1|TRBV27|TRBJ2-3|NA
TGTGCCACCAAAATGACAGGGGCATTGACAGATACGCAGTATTTT
CATKMTGALTDTQYF
>NA|TRBV6-2/TRBV6-3|TRBJ2-1|NA
TGTGCCAGCAGTTCCGGGAAAGGAGGGGAGCAGTTCTTC
CASSSGKGGEQFF
>TRBD1|TRBV3-1/TRBV3-2|TRBJ1-2|NA
TGTGCCAGCAGCCAAGCTGCCGGGACAGGGGGTGGCTACACCTTC
CASSQAAGTGGGYTF
>TRBD1|TRBV2|TRBJ2-2|NA
TGTGCCGGTCAGGGACAGGGGGCTGGGGAGCTGTTTTTT
CAGQGQGAGELFF
>TRBD1|TRBV27|TRBJ1-5|once
TGTGCCAGCAGGACAGGGAGCCAGCCCCAGCATTTT
CASRTGSQPQHF
>NA|TRBV11-2|TRBJ2-2|NA
TGTGCCAGCAGCAGAAATCGGTGGGGGCTAGGTTCGAACACCGGGGAGCTGTTTTTT
CASSRNRWGLGSNTGELFF
>NA|TRBV5-4|TRBJ2-3|once
TGTGCCAGCAGCTCTACTAGCTCTGGCACAGATACGCAGTATTTT
CASSSTSSGTDTQYF
>TRBD2|TRBV10-2|TRBJ2-3|once
TGCGCCAGCAGTGATTCGGGACTAGCGCCTGCAGATACGCAGTATTTT
CASSDSGLAPADTQYF
>NA|TRBV5-6|TRBJ1-5|NA
TGTGCCAGCAGCCAGTCCAGGAATCAGCCCCAGCATTTT
CASSQSRNQPQHF
>NA|TRBV6-5|TRBJ1-1|NA
TGTGCCAGCAGTTACAGACGGACTACTAGGGACACTGAAGCTTTCTTT
CASSYRRTTRDTEAFF
>NA|TRBV18|TRBJ2-2|NA
TGTGCCAGCTCACCAGCGCCCGGAGGGGGCTCGAACACCGGGGAGCTGTTTTTT
CASSPAPGGGSNTGELFF
>NA|TRBV4-3|TRBJ1-4|once
TGCGCCAGCAGCCAAGATGCCCCGGGAAATGAAAAACTGTTTTTT
CASSQDAPGNEKLFF
>TRBD2|TRBV10-3|TRBJ2-3|NA
TGTGCCATCAGTGAGTCGACATTAGCGGGGGGCACAGATACGCAGTATTTT
CAISESTLAGGTDTQYF
>TRBD1|TRBV2|TRBJ2-4|few
TGTGCCAGCAGCGAGGGTGGACAGGTGTCCAAAAACATTCAGTACTTC
CASSEGGQVSKNIQYF
>TRBD1|TRBV5-1|TRBJ2-1|NA
TGCGCCAGCAGCCGGGAACCGGGACAGTACAATGAGCAGTTCTTC
CASSREPGQYNEQFF
>NA|TRBV11-2|TRBJ1-6|few
TGTGCCAGCAGCCCAGACAGTAATTCACCCCTCCACTTT
CASSPDSNSPLHF
>NA|TRBV5-1|TRBJ2-5|NA
TGCGCCAGCAGCCCACAGGGTGGCGAGACCCAGTACTTC
CASSPQGGETQYF
>NA|TRBV5-6|TRBJ2-7|NA
TGTGCCAGCAGCTTGGTTCGGGGAGTAAGGCACGAGCAGTACTTC
CASSLVRGVRHEQYF
>TRBD2|TRBV19|TRBJ2-1|NA
TGTGCCAGTAGTATAGCGGCTAGCGGGGGGACTAAAAGCTCCTACAATGAGCAGTTCTTC
CASSIAASGGTKSSYNEQFF
>NA|TRBV5-1|TRBJ1-5|NA
TGCGCCAGCAGCTTGGCCCTGGGGGGACAGCCCCAGCATTTT
CASSLALGGQPQHF
>NA|TRBV5-4|TRBJ2-2|NA
TGTGCCAGCAGCTTGCCTGGACTAGGGGGGACCGGGGAGCTGTTTTTT
CASSLPGLGGTGELFF
>NA|TRBV6-2/TRBV6-3|TRBJ1-2|NA
TGTGCCAGCAGTTACCTGAGACAGGCCGGGTATGGCTACACCTTC
CASSYLRQAGYGYTF
>NA|TRBV18|TRBJ1-2|NA
TGTGCCAGCTCACCAAGCGGTTTAAATGGCTACACCTTC
CASSPSGLNGYTF